The next 4 T cell receptor beta chains were all read from a single sample in a study of blood T cell repertoires in COVID-19. Profiling relied on immunoSEQ multiplex PCR, and the TCRdb table lists in-frame clones only, not all of them. Found here are roughly 260,000 clones, roughly 86% of them singletons; the top ten hold 2.6%. Sequencing was performed on PBMCs or T cells enriched from blood (not recorded which). The receptors stem from a woman aged 18-29 years who had recovered from COVID-19.

The chain uses TRBV5-6 and TRBJ1-2; maybe TRBD1 (5 bases). Germline CDR1 and CDR2: SGHDT and YYEEEE. The CDR3 is 13 amino acids. The V and J ends lost 0 bases and 10 bases respectively, with 13 bases between them. The CDR3 sequence is CASSLGRVGFYTF. The CDR3 DNA follows: TGTGCCAGCAGCTTGGGCAGGGTGGGGTTCTACACCTTC.

The V and J genes are TRBV5-4 and TRBJ1-2; 7 nucleotides match TRBD1. Germline loops: CDR1 SGHNT, CDR2 YYREEE (reference sequence). The CDR3 runs to 16 residues. Unmatched junction bases numbered 13, after V lost 4 bases and J lost 4 bases. As DNA, the CDR3 is TGTGCCAGCAGCCCCGAGGGAAACACAGGGGCCTATGGCTACACCTTC. Its protein product is CASSPEGNTGAYGYTF.

The CDR3 here is CASSGRVWTEAFF. Here the CDR3 DNA reads TGTGCCAGCAGCGGCAGGGTATGGACTGAAGCTTTCTTT. The chain combines TRBV11-3 with TRBJ1-1; D might be TRBD1 (5 bases). This CDR3 has 13 amino acids. Trimming removed 5 bases from V and 5 bases from J, with 12 bases in between. Germline CDR1 reads SGHNT; CDR2 reads YENEEA.

The chain uses TRBV5-6 and TRBJ1-2, with TRBD1 identical over 8 bases. The V gene end was trimmed by 5 bases and the J gene end by 4 bases; junction bases not matched to a gene: 13. The CDR3 consists of 16 residues. Germline assignment: CDR1 SGHDT and CDR2 YYEEEE. CDR3 residues: CASSPEPGQAPYGYTF. CDR3 sequence (DNA): TGTGCCAGCAGTCCCGAACCGGGACAGGCACCCTATGGCTACACCTTC.